The 20 T cell receptor beta chains listed next were all sequenced from one sample in a study of somatic mutations in cytotoxic T cells in rheumatoid arthritis. TCRdb's table, derived via immunoSEQ multiplex PCR, lists solely in-frame clones and lacks some. Of about 16,000 clones listed, 78% are singletons. Sequences were obtained from CD8+ T cells sorted from blood. The receptors stem from an adult with rheumatoid arthritis.

This CDR3 is CASSLAQEGQPQHF. DNA for the CDR3: TGTGCCAGCAGTTTAGCACAGGAAGGCCAGCCCCAGCATTTT. The genes are TRBV27 and TRBJ1-5, with D perhaps TRBD1 (5 bases). This CDR3 has 14 amino acids. The ends were cut back, 2 bases at V and 7 bases at J, with 12 bases in the middle. Germline CDR1 MNHEY, CDR2 SMNVEV (reference sequence).

The rearrangement joins TRBV7-9 to TRBJ1-3; a weak D match, TRBD1 (5 bases). Germline V gene sequence: CDR1 SEHNR, CDR2 FQNEAQ (reference sequence). The V and J ends lost 3 bases and 3 bases respectively, with 12 bases between them. The CDR3 loop spans 15 amino acids. The CDR3 DNA sequence: TGTGCCAGCAGCTTGTGGGGACGGGGTGGAAACACCATATATTTT. Protein: CASSLWGRGGNTIYF.

This sequence joins TRBV27 and TRBJ2-1; no clear D. V was clipped by 0 bases and J by 2 bases, with 2 bases between them. Per the germline V gene, CDR1 is MNHEY and CDR2 is SMNVEV (reference sequence). The CDR3 sequence is 13 residues long. In DNA, the CDR3 is TGTGCCAGCAGTTTATCGGCCTACAATGAGCAGTTCTTC. Encoded protein: CASSLSAYNEQFF.

V is TRBV27 and J is TRBJ1-3, with D possibly matching TRBD1 (6 bases). The germline CDR1 and CDR2 sequences are MNHEY and SMNVEV (reference sequence). Trimming took 5 bases from V and 0 from J, leaving 8 bases between them. The CDR3 is 14 residues long. This CDR3 reads CASSQGPSGNTIYF. CDR3 coding DNA: TGTGCCAGCAGTCAGGGGCCCTCTGGAAACACCATATATTTT.

J is TRBJ1-2 and V is TRBV14; tentatively, D is TRBD1 (6 bases). Germline V lookup: CDR1 SGHDN, CDR2 FVKESK. The CDR3 length is 14 residues. Trimming took off 1 base at V and 7 bases at J, with 13 bases between the two ends. CDR3 DNA: TGTGCCAGCAGCCAAGTGCACCCGGGGGCTGGCTACACCTTC. Translating it yields CASSQVHPGAGYTF.

V is TRBV28 and J is TRBJ1-3, with D unresolved. The V end was cut by 4 bases, the J end by 4 bases, with 5 bases between. The length of the CDR3 is 12 residues. Germline CDR1 MDHEN, CDR2 SYDVKM. CDR3 in DNA: TGTGCCAGCAGTTACCCCGGAAACACCATATATTTT. Translating gives CASSYPGNTIYF.

This clone was detected only a few times. The genes are TRBV12-5 and TRBJ2-7; unclear D gene. V dropped 3 bases and J dropped 0 bases, with 6 bases sitting between them. The V gene's germline CDR1 is LGHNT and CDR2 FRNRAP. The CDR3 has 13 amino acids. The CDR3 sequence is CASGLHISYEQYF. The CDR3 DNA reads TGTGCTAGTGGTTTACACATCTCCTACGAGCAGTACTTC.

The rearrangement joins TRBV10-3 to TRBJ2-1; 12 nucleotides agree with TRBD1. J lost 7 bases, V lost 0 bases, and 10 bases had no gene match. The germline gives CDR1 ENHRY, CDR2 SYGVKD. CDR3 size: 18 residues. CDR3 protein: CAISESLGTGGVVNEQFF. The CDR3 region has the DNA TGTGCCATCAGTGAGTCCCTAGGGACAGGGGGCGTCGTAAATGAGCAGTTCTTC.

The chain joins TRBV5-6 to TRBJ1-3, with TRBD1 matching over 9 bases. This CDR3 has 15 residues. Losses at the gene ends were 4 bases for V and 1 base for J; bases not matched to a gene: 3. Germline V CDR1 and CDR2: SGHDT, YYEEEE. Here the CDR3 DNA reads TGTGCCAGCAGCCCACAGGGGGCTTCTGGAAACACCATATATTTT. Its protein is CASSPQGASGNTIYF.

V is TRBV7-9 and J is TRBJ2-3; D ambiguous. This CDR3 contains 15 residues. Germline values: CDR1 SEHNR, CDR2 FQNEAQ (reference sequence). Trimming removed 5 bases at V and 2 bases at J, with 14 bases between. For the CDR3, the DNA is TGTGCCAGCAGCGCCCCGGGCGGATACACAGATACGCAGTATTTT. Its translation: CASSAPGGYTDTQYF.

V and J are TRBV14 and TRBJ1-4, with D possibly matching TRBD1 (5 bases). The CDR3 is 16 residues long. Germline assignment: CDR1 SGHDN and CDR2 FVKESK. Trimming shortened V by 1 base and J by 5 bases, and 14 bases separated the two germline ends. DNA of the CDR3: TGTGCCAGCAGCCAAGCGATTAGGGGTACCAATGAAAAACTGTTTTTT. Residues: CASSQAIRGTNEKLFF.

The chain combines TRBV5-4 with TRBJ2-3; D might be TRBD1 (6 bases). This CDR3 region has 15 residues. Germline CDR1 SGHNT, CDR2 YYREEE (reference sequence). Between the trimmed V and J ends, which lost 5 bases and 6 bases, there was a span of 19 bases. CDR3 protein: CASRHDRTSGDTQYF. CDR3 nucleotides: TGTGCCAGCAGACACGACAGGACCTCCGGGGATACGCAGTATTTT.

The chain is built from TRBV5-4 and TRBJ1-1; TRBD1 is a possible D gene (6 bases). Trimming pared 2 bases from V and 4 bases from J, leaving 9 bases between. The CDR3 sequence is 13 residues long. Germline CDR1 is SGHNT and CDR2 is YYREEE (reference sequence). For the CDR3, the DNA is TGTGCCAGCAGCTTTCTGACAGGCACTGAAGCTTTCTTT. This encodes CASSFLTGTEAFF.

The rearrangement links TRBV27 to TRBJ2-7, with 7 positions matching TRBD1. The CDR3 length is 13 residues. Germline V gene lookup returns CDR1 MNHEY and CDR2 SMNVEV (reference sequence). The V and J ends lost 5 bases and 3 bases, in that order; junction bases with no gene match: 4. CDR3 DNA: TGTGCCAGCAGTAACAGGGGAGTCTACGAGCAGTACTTC. Protein sequence: CASSNRGVYEQYF.

V is TRBV7-9 and J is TRBJ1-2, with 8 nucleotides matching TRBD1. Germline CDR1 SEHNR, CDR2 FQNEAQ (reference sequence). V trimming: 4 bases; J trimming: 11 bases; junction bases outside the gene matches: 9. CDR3 size: 13 residues. Written as DNA, the CDR3 is TGTGCCAGCAGCTCAGGGACAGGCCCTCCTTACACCTTC. Protein: CASSSGTGPPYTF.

This clone came up a few times. CDR3 protein: CASNRNRGAEGYTF. The CDR3 DNA follows: TGCGCCAGCAACCGTAACAGGGGCGCGGAGGGCTACACCTTC. The chain has TRBV4-1 and TRBJ1-2, with 7 bases lining up with TRBD1. V lost 7 bases and J lost 8; bases outside the gene matches: 13. Germline CDR1 reads MGHRA; CDR2 reads YSYEKL. The length of the CDR3 is 14 residues.

V and J are TRBV19 and TRBJ1-5; D not resolved. In germline, CDR1 is LNHDA, CDR2 SQIVND (reference sequence). Trimming shortened V by 3 bases and J by 1 base, and 19 bases separated the two germline ends. The CDR3 runs 18 residues. The CDR3 DNA is TGTGCCAGTAGTATTGGACTACAAGGGATTGTAAGCAATCAGCCCCAGCATTTT. Protein sequence: CASSIGLQGIVSNQPQHF. Full variable domain (outside the CDR3, taken from reference TRBV19 and TRBJ1-5): DGGITQSPKYLFRKEGQNVTLSCEQNLNHDAMYWYRQDPGQGLRLIYYSQIVNDFQKGDIAEGYSVSREKKESFPLTVTSAQKNPTAFYLCASSIGLQGIVSNQPQHFGDGTRLSIL.

The chain joins TRBV5-4 to TRBJ2-1, with TRBD1 matching 7 bases. The CDR3 has 14 residues. Trimming removed 0 bases from V and 10 bases from J; junction bases left unmatched: 7. Germline values: CDR1 SGHNT, CDR2 YYREEE (reference sequence). This chain's CDR3 is CASSLEQGMREQFF. The DNA of the CDR3 is TGTGCCAGCAGCTTGGAACAGGGGATGCGGGAGCAGTTCTTC.

The V call is TRBV27, the J call TRBJ2-1, with D perhaps matching TRBD1 or TRBD2 (5 bases each). Looked up from germline, CDR1 is MNHEY and CDR2 is SMNVEV (reference sequence). The CDR3 totals 15 residues. Trimming shortened V by 6 bases and J by 6 bases, and 18 bases separated the two germline ends. In nucleotides, the CDR3 is TGTGCCAGCAGCTCGGGGCCATTCCCCTTCAATGAGCAGTTCTTC. Protein sequence: CASSSGPFPFNEQFF.

The V gene is TRBV23-1, the J gene TRBJ2-7; D is undetermined. TRBV23-1 belongs to the ORF category, with a function that is uncertain. This CDR3 spans 15 amino acids. V was shortened by 3 bases and J by 0 bases, with 12 bases between the two germline ends. CDR3 bases: TGCGCCAGCAGTCAGACTGACCTGAGCTCCTACGAGCAGTACTTC. Protein product: CASSQTDLSSYEQYF.